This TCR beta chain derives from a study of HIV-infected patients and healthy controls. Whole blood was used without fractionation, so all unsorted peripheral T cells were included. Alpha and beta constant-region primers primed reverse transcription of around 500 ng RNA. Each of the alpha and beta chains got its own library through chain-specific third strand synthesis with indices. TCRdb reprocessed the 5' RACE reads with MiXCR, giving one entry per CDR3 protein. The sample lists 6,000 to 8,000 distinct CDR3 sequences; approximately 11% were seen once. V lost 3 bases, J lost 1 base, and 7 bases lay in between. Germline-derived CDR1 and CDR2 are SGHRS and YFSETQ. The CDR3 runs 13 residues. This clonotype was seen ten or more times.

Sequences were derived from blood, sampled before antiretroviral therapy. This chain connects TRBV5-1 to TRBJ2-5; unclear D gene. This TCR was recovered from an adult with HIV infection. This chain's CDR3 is CASSSELQETQYF. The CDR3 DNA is TGCGCCAGCAGCTCCGAGCTCCAAGAGACCCAGTACTTC. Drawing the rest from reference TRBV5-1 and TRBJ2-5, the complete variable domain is KAGVTQTPRYLIKTRGQQVTLSCSPISGHRSVSWYQQTPGQGLQFLFEYFSETQRNKGNFPGRFSGRQFSNSRSEMNVSTLELGDSALYLCASSSELQETQYFGPGTRLLVL.